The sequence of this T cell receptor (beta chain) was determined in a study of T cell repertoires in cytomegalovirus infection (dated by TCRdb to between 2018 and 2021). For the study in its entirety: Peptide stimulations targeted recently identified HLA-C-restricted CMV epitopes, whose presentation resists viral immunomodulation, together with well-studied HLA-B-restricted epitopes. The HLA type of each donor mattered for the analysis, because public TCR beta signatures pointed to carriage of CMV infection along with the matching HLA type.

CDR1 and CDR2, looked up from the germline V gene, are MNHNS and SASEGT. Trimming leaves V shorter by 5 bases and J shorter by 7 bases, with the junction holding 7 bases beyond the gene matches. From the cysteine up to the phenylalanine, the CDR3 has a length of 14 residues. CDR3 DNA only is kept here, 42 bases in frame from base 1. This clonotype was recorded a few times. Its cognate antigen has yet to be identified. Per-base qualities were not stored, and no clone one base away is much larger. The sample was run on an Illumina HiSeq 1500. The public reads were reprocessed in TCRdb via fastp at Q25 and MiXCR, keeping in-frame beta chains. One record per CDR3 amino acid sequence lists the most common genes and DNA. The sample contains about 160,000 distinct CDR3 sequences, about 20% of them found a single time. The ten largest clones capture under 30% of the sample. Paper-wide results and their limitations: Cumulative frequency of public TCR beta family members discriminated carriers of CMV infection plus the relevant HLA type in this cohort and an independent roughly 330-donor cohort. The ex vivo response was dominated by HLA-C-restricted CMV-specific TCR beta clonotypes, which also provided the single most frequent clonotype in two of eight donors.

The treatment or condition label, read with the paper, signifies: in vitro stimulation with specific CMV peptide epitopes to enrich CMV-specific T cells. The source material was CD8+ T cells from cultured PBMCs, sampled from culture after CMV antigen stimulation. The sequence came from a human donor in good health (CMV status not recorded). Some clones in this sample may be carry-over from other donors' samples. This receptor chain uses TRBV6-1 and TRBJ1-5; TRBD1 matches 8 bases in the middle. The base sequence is TGTGCCAGCAGTTCAGGACAGGGCATCCAGCCCCAGCATTTT. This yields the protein CASSSGQGIQPQHF.